The T cell receptor (beta chain) described here comes from a study of somatic mutations in cytotoxic T cells in rheumatoid arthritis. Only a few counts were recorded for this clone. Its antigen is currently unknown. V was pared by 0 bases and J by 2 bases, with 7 bases of the junction left unmatched. The V gene's germline CDR1 is LGHNA and CDR2 YNFKEQ. The CDR3 extends over 17 amino acids. General observations from the study: Per patient, the largest CD8+ clone was found to exceed 20% of CD8+ cells in about an eighth of the roughly 65 cases.

TCRdb's table, derived via immunoSEQ multiplex PCR, lists solely in-frame clones and lacks some. The table includes 13,000 to 15,000 clones, around nine tenths detected once. The rearrangement links TRBV4-2 to TRBJ2-7, with TRBD2 matching over 10 bases. Material for sequencing was CD4+ T cells sorted from blood. This clonotype was obtained from a man in his 70s with rheumatoid arthritis. The CDR3, as DNA: TGTGCCAGCAGCCAAGATCTAACTAGCGGGATTCCCTACGAGCAGTACTTC. This translates into CASSQDLTSGIPYEQYF.